The 24 T cell receptor beta chains listed next were all sequenced from one sample in a study of blood T cell repertoires in COVID-19. The protocol was immunoSEQ multiplex PCR, while the TCRdb copy is restricted to in-frame clones and leaves out a portion. The sample yields roughly 200,000 clones, 70% to 90% seen once. Source material: peripheral blood. Receptors originate from a woman aged 18-29 years who had recovered from COVID-19.

This clone was counted at least ten times. The V and J genes are TRBV7-6 and TRBJ1-4, with 8 positions matching TRBD1. Germline V gene data show CDR1 as SGHVS and CDR2 as FNYEAQ. The length of the CDR3 is 16 residues. With V trimmed by 5 bases and J by 2 bases, 7 bases remained unmatched. CDR3 sequence: CASSPTRQGTNEKLFF. CDR3 sequence (DNA): TGTGCCAGCAGCCCTACCCGACAGGGGACTAATGAAAAACTGTTTTTT.

This chain joins TRBV3-1 (or the pseudogene TRBV3-2) and TRBJ1-1, with a tentative D call TRBD1 (6 bases). Germline V gene sequence: CDR1 LGHDT, CDR2 YNNKEL (reference sequence). The CDR3 has 14 amino acids. The V gene lost 3 bases and the J gene lost 5 bases, with 13 bases spanning the gap. CDR3 residues: CASSHATGRTEAFF. The CDR3 DNA follows: TGTGCCAGCAGCCACGCCACAGGGCGAACTGAAGCTTTCTTT.

This chain uses TRBV15 with TRBJ2-3; 7 bases line up with TRBD2. The CDR3 spans 15 residues. Losses at the gene ends were 4 bases for V and 6 bases for J; bases not matched to a gene: 10. Germline V gene sequence: CDR1 LNHNV, CDR2 YYDKDF (reference sequence). CDR3 bases: TGTGCCACCAGCACCCGGACTAGTTCTACGGATACGCAGTATTTT. This codes for CATSTRTSSTDTQYF.

CDR3 nucleotide sequence: TGTGCCAGTACTTCAGGGGGGACTGAAGCTTTCTTT. Translated, it gives CASTSGGTEAFF. This chain connects TRBV19 to TRBJ1-1, with 7 bases matching TRBD1. This CDR3 has 12 residues. Trimming at V came to 7 bases and at J to 5 bases, leaving 4 bases not matched to a gene. Germline V gene sequence: CDR1 LNHDA, CDR2 SQIVND (reference sequence).

The rearrangement links TRBV27 to TRBJ2-1; weak D call: TRBD1 (6 bases). The V gene's germline CDR1 is MNHEY and CDR2 SMNVEV (reference sequence). The CDR3 has 16 residues. V lost 8 bases and J lost 0, with 17 bases in between. For the CDR3, the DNA is TGTGCCAGCCAGGGCAGGGGTGGGAGCTCCTACAATGAGCAGTTCTTC. This translates into CASQGRGGSSYNEQFF.

V and J are TRBV11-2 and TRBJ2-7; maybe TRBD2 (6 bases). The CDR3 is 16 amino acids. CDR1 and CDR2 from the germline V gene are SGHAT and FQNNGV. The V end lost 1 base, the J end lost 2 bases, and 15 bases lay between the germline ends. The CDR3 protein is CASSLVRGSGPYEQYF. The CDR3 DNA follows: TGTGCCAGCAGCTTAGTTAGGGGTAGCGGACCCTACGAGCAGTACTTC.

J is TRBJ2-2 and V is TRBV27; D not certain. V was trimmed by 2 bases and J by 4 bases, leaving 8 bases between them. This CDR3 has 14 residues. Germline values: CDR1 MNHEY, CDR2 SMNVEV (reference sequence). The CDR3 region has the DNA TGTGCCAGCAGTTTAACCGGGTTCACCGGGGAGCTGTTTTTT. This encodes CASSLTGFTGELFF.

This chain uses TRBV7-6 with TRBJ2-1; possibly TRBD2 for D (6 bases). V gave up 3 bases and J gave up 7 bases, with 13 bases separating them. Germline V gene data show CDR1 as SGHVS and CDR2 as FNYEAQ. This CDR3 spans 14 amino acids. For the CDR3, the DNA is TGTGCCAGCAGCTTTGGGGGGTTGTGGAATGAGCAGTTCTTC. This gives the protein CASSFGGLWNEQFF.

The J gene is TRBJ2-7, the V gene TRBV27; unclear D gene. Germline CDR1 and CDR2: MNHEY and SMNVEV (reference sequence). The CDR3 runs 16 residues. With 2 bases removed from V and 0 bases from J, the gap between germline ends came to 14 bases. This chain's CDR3 is CASSLLGLGSSYEQYF. DNA of the CDR3: TGTGCCAGCAGTTTACTAGGCCTCGGCAGCTCCTACGAGCAGTACTTC.

V and J are TRBV7-6 and TRBJ2-3, with a possible D match to TRBD2 (7 bases). Trimming pared 5 bases from V and 6 bases from J, leaving 18 bases between. This CDR3 is built from 15 residues. The germline CDR1 and CDR2 sequences are SGHVS and FNYEAQ. CDR3 sequence: CASSPRGAKPDTQYF. The DNA for the CDR3 is TGTGCCAGCAGCCCCCGGGGGGCAAAGCCCGATACGCAGTATTTT.

The chain uses TRBV6-2 or TRBV6-3 and TRBJ2-3; 9 nucleotides match TRBD2. The CDR3 consists of 15 residues. Germline values: CDR1 MNHEY, CDR2 SVGEGT. With V trimmed by 2 bases and J by 3 bases, 3 bases remained unmatched. The CDR3 is CASSYISGRTDTQYF. CDR3 DNA: TGTGCCAGCAGTTACATAAGCGGGAGGACAGATACGCAGTATTTT.

The chain is built from TRBV19 and TRBJ1-2, with 7 bases aligning to TRBD1. The CDR3 has 14 amino acids. From germline, CDR1 is LNHDA and CDR2 SQIVND (reference sequence). The ends lost 9 bases at V and 4 bases at J; junction bases unmatched: 11. The CDR3 reads CASLPGQVLYGYTF. The DNA for the CDR3 is TGTGCCAGCCTTCCCGGACAGGTTCTCTATGGCTACACCTTC. Looking up the rest from reference TRBV19 and TRBJ1-2 gives the full variable domain: DGGITQSPKYLFRKEGQNVTLSCEQNLNHDAMYWYRQDPGQGLRLIYYSQIVNDFQKGDIAEGYSVSREKKESFPLTVTSAQKNPTAFYLCASLPGQVLYGYTFGSGTRLTVV.

The genes are TRBV19 and TRBJ2-3, with 14 bases aligning to TRBD2. Trimming cost V 2 bases and J 3 bases; bases outside gene matches: 7. CDR1 and CDR2 (germline): LNHDA, SQIVND (reference sequence). This CDR3 comprises 18 residues. CDR3 sequence (DNA): TGTGCCAGTAGTATACGGGGGACTAGCGGGAGTTTGACAGATACGCAGTATTTT. The encoded protein is CASSIRGTSGSLTDTQYF.

V and J are TRBV2 and TRBJ1-2, with 8 positions matching TRBD1. The CDR3 length is 13 residues. CDR1 is SNHLY and CDR2 is FYNNEI in the germline V gene. Unmatched junction bases numbered 6, after V lost 6 bases and J lost 6 bases. CDR3 amino acids: CASSGGQGDGYTF. CDR3 DNA sequence: TGTGCCAGCAGCGGTGGACAGGGCGATGGCTACACCTTC.

This clone was seen a single time. The rearrangement uses TRBV29-1 and TRBJ2-5; D gene unclear. Trimming shortened V by 2 bases and J by 3 bases, and 10 bases separated the two germline ends. The CDR3 length is 13 residues. Germline loops: CDR1 SQVTM, CDR2 ANQGSEA. CDR3 DNA sequence: TGCAGCGTTGAAATCGTTAGCAAAGAGACCCAGTACTTC. It yields the protein CSVEIVSKETQYF. Complete variable domain (other parts from reference TRBV29-1 and TRBJ2-5): SAVISQKPSRDICQRGTSLTIQCQVDSQVTMMFWYRQQPGQSLTLIATANQGSEATYESGFVIDKFPISRPNLTFSTLTVSNMSPEDSSIYLCSVEIVSKETQYFGPGTRLLVL.

J is TRBJ1-4 and V is TRBV28; D remains unclear. Deletions cut 5 bases from V and 8 bases from J, with 27 bases between. The CDR3 is made up of 18 amino acids. Germline V lookup: CDR1 MDHEN, CDR2 SYDVKM. The CDR3 coding sequence is TGTGCCAGCAGTCCACTTCCTACCCGACACACTTTGCGAGAAAAACTGTTTTTT. Amino acid sequence: CASSPLPTRHTLREKLFF.

The rearrangement joins TRBV6-4 to TRBJ1-2, with 9 bases matching TRBD1. Germline loops: CDR1 MRHNA, CDR2 SNTAGT. V was clipped by 3 bases and J by 5 bases; unmatched bases: 4. The CDR3 length is 14 residues. CDR3 nucleotides: TGTGCCAGCAGTGAGACCGGGACAGGGTATGGCTACACCTTC. Residues: CASSETGTGYGYTF.

The V call is TRBV7-9, the J call TRBJ2-2, with a possible D match to TRBD2 (5 bases). The V end was cut by 1 base, the J end by 0 bases, with 6 bases between. The CDR3 consists of 15 residues. In germline, CDR1 is SEHNR, CDR2 FQNEAQ (reference sequence). The CDR3 is CASSLVEANTGELFF. In DNA, the CDR3 is TGTGCCAGCAGCTTAGTGGAGGCGAACACCGGGGAGCTGTTTTTT.

The gene calls are TRBV14 and TRBJ1-2; D might be TRBD1 (5 bases). CDR3 length: 13 residues. CDR1 and CDR2 from the germline V gene are SGHDN and FVKESK. V dropped 4 bases and J dropped 3 bases, with 9 bases sitting between them. CDR3 nucleotides: TGTGCCAGCAGCCTAGGGGCTTACTATGGCTACACCTTC. Translating gives CASSLGAYYGYTF.

The chain has TRBV5-8 and TRBJ1-5, with no clear D. The germline V gene encodes CDR1 SGHTS and CDR2 YDEGEE. The CDR3 totals 14 residues. V was clipped by 4 bases and J by 4 bases, with 12 bases between them. The CDR3 here is CASSPGVGNQPQHF. As DNA, the CDR3 is TGTGCCAGCAGCCCCGGGGTGGGTAATCAGCCCCAGCATTTT.

This rearrangement joins TRBV7-9 to TRBJ1-3; D ambiguous. The CDR3 sequence is 15 residues long. Trimming took off 5 bases at V and 0 bases at J, with 11 bases between the two ends. Germline V CDR1 and CDR2: SEHNR, FQNEAQ (reference sequence). CDR3 loop: CASSKISSSGNTIYF. The DNA for the CDR3 is TGTGCCAGCAGCAAGATAAGTAGCTCTGGAAACACCATATATTTT.

The genes are TRBV6-5 and TRBJ1-1; no firm D call. This CDR3 spans 15 amino acids. Germline loops: CDR1 MNHEY, CDR2 SVGAGI. Trimming removed 0 bases at V and 0 bases at J, with 8 bases between. CDR3 DNA sequence: TGTGCCAGCAGTTACTCCCTTTATATGAACACTGAAGCTTTCTTT. Translated: CASSYSLYMNTEAFF.

The CDR3 region has the DNA TGTGCCAGCAGCGGCATTAGTCAGACCCAGTACTTC. Protein sequence: CASSGISQTQYF. The chain has TRBV9 and TRBJ2-5; D is undetermined. This CDR3 is 12 amino acids long. The V gene's germline CDR1 is SGDLS and CDR2 YYNGEE. V lost 3 bases and J 6 bases, leaving 9 bases between the germline ends.

V is TRBV11-2 and J is TRBJ1-2; 10 nucleotides align to TRBD1. The germline V gene encodes CDR1 SGHAT and CDR2 FQNNGV. With V trimmed by 5 bases and J by 8 bases, 17 bases remained unmatched. The CDR3 extends over 17 amino acids. This CDR3 reads CASSQGFPGTGDYGYTF. In DNA, the CDR3 is TGTGCCAGCAGCCAAGGGTTTCCCGGGACAGGGGATTACGGCTACACCTTC.